Following are 25 T cell receptor beta chains from one sample sequenced in a study of graft-versus-host responses after intestinal transplantation (TCRdb year 2021). These TCRs are of unknown antigen specificity. The intended sense of this specimen's time point label: cells obtained before transplantation from donor or recipient. The receptor library was made with the immunoSEQ multiplex PCR assay. TCRdb carries this immuneACCESS record with in-frame sequences only. Its versions omit some clonotypes, under half of them owing to an unresolved V gene in the studies checked, with the rest unexplained. The sample yields about 26,000 clones; more than 75% were counted once. In total, the top ten clones hold roughly 0.7% of the sample. Sequencing was performed on unstimulated CD4+ T cells sorted from spleen or lymph node cells, taken before intestinal transplant. The receptors were gathered from a human donor who received an intestinal transplant.

The chain is built from TRBV10-3 and TRBJ2-5; 7 nucleotides line up with TRBD1. This CDR3 is built from 17 residues. V lost 2 bases to trimming and J lost 1 base; unmatched junction nucleotides: 10. The V gene's germline CDR1 is ENHRY and CDR2 SYGVKD. In nucleotides, the CDR3 is TGTGCCATCAGTGAGGTGACAGGGTTACATGGCCAAGAGACCCAGTACTTC. As protein: CAISEVTGLHGQETQYF.

This clone was observed a few times. The chain couples TRBV6-5 to TRBJ2-2, with 8 bases fitting TRBD1. The CDR3 consists of 13 residues. The ends lost 6 bases at V and 7 bases at J; junction bases unmatched: 4. Germline V gene data show CDR1 as MNHEY and CDR2 as SVGAGI. The CDR3, as DNA: TGTGCCAGCAGACAGACAGGGGTCGGGGAGCTGTTTTTT. Its protein product is CASRQTGVGELFF.

The V call is TRBV25-1, the J call TRBJ2-7, with a tentative D call TRBD2 (6 bases). The length of the CDR3 is 14 residues. V lost 5 bases, J lost 3 bases, and 14 bases lay in between. CDR1 MGHDK and CDR2 SYGVNS come from the germline V gene. The CDR3 spells CASSFSEGFYEQYF. For the CDR3, the DNA is TGTGCCAGCAGTTTTTCGGAGGGCTTCTACGAGCAGTACTTC.

V is TRBV5-1 and J is TRBJ2-5, with TRBD1 matching over 7 bases. Per germline, CDR1 SGHRS and CDR2 YFSETQ. The CDR3 sequence is 15 residues long. V shed 0 bases and J 2 bases; nucleotides not matched to a gene: 4. The CDR3 here is CASSLGTGQQETQYF. CDR3 coding DNA: TGCGCCAGCAGCTTGGGGACAGGTCAGCAAGAGACCCAGTACTTC. The entire variable domain, with the rest obtained from reference TRBV5-1 and TRBJ2-5, is as follows: KAGVTQTPRYLIKTRGQQVTLSCSPISGHRSVSWYQQTPGQGLQFLFEYFSETQRNKGNFPGRFSGRQFSNSRSEMNVSTLELGDSALYLCASSLGTGQQETQYFGPGTRLLVL.

The V gene is TRBV5-1, the J gene TRBJ2-2, with D possibly TRBD1 on 5 matching bases. CDR1 is SGHRS, CDR2 YFSETQ, per germline. The CDR3 loop spans 14 amino acids. Trimming removed 0 bases at V and 6 bases at J, with 9 bases between. CDR3 sequence reads: CASSLAGKSGELFF. The CDR3 region has the DNA TGCGCCAGCAGCTTGGCAGGGAAGTCCGGGGAGCTGTTTTTT.

The genes are TRBV10-2 and TRBJ2-3; D unresolved. Germline assignment: CDR1 WSHSY and CDR2 SAAADI. Trimming left V 3 bases short and J 4 bases short, with 8 bases between. CDR3 length equals 13 residues. CDR3 protein: CASSDSGPDTQYF. DNA for the CDR3: TGCGCCAGCAGTGATTCGGGCCCAGATACGCAGTATTTT.

The V gene is TRBV6-6, the J gene TRBJ1-3; D uncertain. Germline CDR1 MNHNY, CDR2 SVGAGI (reference sequence). The CDR3 extends over 12 amino acids. The V end lost 4 bases, the J end lost 4 bases, and 5 bases lay between the germline ends. The CDR3 nucleotides read TGTGCCAGCAGTTCGGCGGGAAACACCATATATTTT. Protein product: CASSSAGNTIYF.

This clone has more than one count but fewer than ten. Germline is not matched at one junction end, which may reflect a read error. The chain links TRBV5-1 to TRBJ2-1; TRBD2 is a possible D gene (6 bases). The germline CDR1 and CDR2 sequences are SGHRS and YFSETQ. The length of the CDR3 is 12 residues. CDR3: CASSVRDSKGIF. The CDR3 DNA reads as TGCGCCAGCAGCGTCCGGGACTCCAAAGGGATCTTC.

The CDR3 nucleotides are TGTGCCACCCTTGGCCCACAGGGTTATAATTCACCCCTCCACTTT. It encodes CATLGPQGYNSPLHF. This chain uses TRBV21-1 with TRBJ1-6; the D call in the table, TRBD1, was not verified against the DNA. TRBV21-1 is listed as a pseudogene. There are 15 residues in the CDR3.

The V and J genes are TRBV4-1 and TRBJ2-3; D uncertain. The germline gives CDR1 MGHRA, CDR2 YSYEKL. This CDR3 has 13 amino acids. V was clipped by 1 base and J by 5 bases, with 7 bases between them. CDR3 in amino acids: CASSQAGIDTQYF. The CDR3 DNA reads as TGCGCCAGCAGCCAAGCGGGCATAGATACGCAGTATTTT.

This chain uses TRBV19 with TRBJ1-2; TRBD1 might be the D (6 bases). This CDR3 region has 15 residues. Germline loops: CDR1 LNHDA, CDR2 SQIVND (reference sequence). V gave up 5 bases and J gave up 5 bases, with 18 bases separating them. As DNA, the CDR3 is TGTGCCAGTAGTCCCCCACGGGGGGCGCGTTATGGCTACACCTTC. Translation: CASSPPRGARYGYTF.

This clone was observed a few times. This chain joins TRBV5-1 and TRBJ2-7; D not resolved. The CDR3 runs 12 residues. From germline, CDR1 is SGHRS and CDR2 YFSETQ. V was shortened by 4 bases and J by 0 bases, with 5 bases between the two germline ends. The CDR3, as DNA: TGCGCCAGCAGCGGCAGCTCCTACGAGCAGTACTTC. This codes for CASSGSSYEQYF.

The chain is built from TRBV18 and TRBJ2-1; 12 bases fit TRBD2. The J segment lost 7 bases and the V segment lost 3 bases, leaving 4 bases of the junction unmatched. From germline, CDR1 is KGHSH and CDR2 LQKENI. CDR3 length: 15 amino acids. In DNA form, the CDR3 reads TGTGCCAGCTCACCGACTAGCGGGAGCGTGAATGAGCAGTTCTTC. Amino acid sequence: CASSPTSGSVNEQFF.

The CDR3 DNA reads TGTGCCAGTAGGGGACAGTTTTCCGAGCAGTACTTC. Translated: CASRGQFSEQYF. V usage is TRBV19 and J usage is TRBJ2-7; the match to TRBD1 covers 7 bases. Germline V CDR1 and CDR2: LNHDA, SQIVND (reference sequence). V lost 6 bases and J lost 6; bases outside the gene matches: 5. The CDR3 totals 12 residues.

The gene calls are TRBV10-3 and TRBJ2-5; D call uncertain. Germline assignment: CDR1 ENHRY and CDR2 SYGVKD. The CDR3 consists of 12 residues. The V gene lost 3 bases and the J gene lost 2 bases, with 4 bases spanning the gap. The CDR3 DNA is TGTGCCATCAGTGAACTGCAAGAGACCCAGTACTTC. Its translation is CAISELQETQYF.

V gene TRBV10-1 combines with J gene TRBJ1-5, with D uncertain. Trimming left V 6 bases short and J 1 base short, with 4 bases between. Germline V gene sequence: CDR1 WNHNN, CDR2 SYGVQD (reference sequence). The CDR3 spans 12 residues. CDR3 coding DNA: TGCGCCAGCAGGGACAGCAATCAGCCCCAGCATTTT. The encoded protein is CASRDSNQPQHF.

The chain uses TRBV18 and TRBJ1-2; D is ambiguous. The CDR3 is 14 amino acids. Trimming took off 4 bases at V and 1 base at J, with 10 bases between the two ends. Germline CDR1 reads KGHSH; CDR2 reads LQKENI. CDR3 sequence (DNA): TGTGCCAGCTCACGTGGACGGGGTAACTATGGCTACACCTTC. Amino acid sequence: CASSRGRGNYGYTF.

Only a few counts were recorded for this clone. This chain links TRBV19 with TRBJ2-5; 8 nucleotides line up with TRBD1. Trimming at V came to 6 bases and at J to 3 bases, leaving 6 bases not matched to a gene. The germline V gene has CDR1 LNHDA and CDR2 SQIVND (reference sequence). There are 14 residues in the CDR3. The CDR3 bases are TGTGCCAGTAGAGGACAGGGAAGTAAAGAGACCCAGTACTTC. Translated, it gives CASRGQGSKETQYF.

The chain employs TRBV5-1 and TRBJ1-5, with D unclear. V was pared by 0 bases and J by 6 bases, with 13 bases between. CDR1 and CDR2 from the germline V gene are SGHRS and YFSETQ. CDR3 length: 15 amino acids. The CDR3 spells CASSLGEWSGQPQHF. In DNA form, the CDR3 reads TGCGCCAGCAGCTTGGGAGAATGGAGCGGTCAGCCCCAGCATTTT.

The table lists this clone with a few counts. The rearrangement uses TRBV6-5 and TRBJ2-7; TRBD1 matches 11 bases. The CDR3 is 16 residues long. Germline assignment: CDR1 MNHEY and CDR2 SVGAGI. After removal of 4 bases from V and 5 bases from J, the junction contained 10 bases not matched to a gene. DNA of the CDR3: TGTGCCAGCAGTTCTCAAACCGGGACAGGGGGTAACGAGCAGTACTTC. It specifies CASSSQTGTGGNEQYF.

The J gene is TRBJ2-4, the V gene TRBV5-1; no clear D. The CDR3 is 13 residues long. V lost 5 bases, J lost 1 base, and 7 bases lay in between. Germline loops: CDR1 SGHRS, CDR2 YFSETQ. DNA for the CDR3: TGCGCCAGCAGAGCCAGGGCCAAAAACATTCAGTACTTC. The encoded protein is CASRARAKNIQYF.

This chain joins TRBV6-5 and TRBJ2-1; 8 nucleotides agree with TRBD2. Unmatched junction bases numbered 4, after V lost 2 bases and J lost 4 bases. The CDR3 runs 15 residues. Looked up from germline, CDR1 is MNHEY and CDR2 is SVGAGI. CDR3 loop: CASSYGTREYNEQFF. The CDR3 DNA follows: TGTGCCAGCAGTTACGGGACTAGGGAATACAATGAGCAGTTCTTC.

J is TRBJ2-1 and V is TRBV5-6; 8 nucleotides line up with TRBD2. Germline V lookup: CDR1 SGHDT, CDR2 YYEEEE. V lost 0 bases, J lost 6 bases, and 5 bases stayed unmatched. The CDR3 is 15 amino acids. The CDR3 bases are TGTGCCAGCAGCTTGGTGGTTAGCGGGGCCAATGAGCAGTTCTTC. This gives the protein CASSLVVSGANEQFF. Full variable domain (rest looked up from reference TRBV5-6 and TRBJ2-1): DAGVTQSPTHLIKTRGQQVTLRCSPKSGHDTVSWYQQALGQGPQFIFQYYEEEERQRGNFPDRFSGHQFPNYSSELNVNALLLGDSALYLCASSLVVSGANEQFFGPGTRLTVL.

This clone showed up just a few times. V gene TRBV27 combines with J gene TRBJ1-5; D perhaps matches TRBD1 (5 bases). V was shortened by 6 bases and J by 7 bases, with 19 bases between the two germline ends. CDR3 length equals 15 residues. Germline V lookup: CDR1 MNHEY, CDR2 SMNVEV (reference sequence). The CDR3 here is CASSDLGGLGQPQHF. The CDR3 DNA is TGTGCCAGCAGCGACCTGGGGGGGTTAGGACAGCCCCAGCATTTT.

J is TRBJ2-3 and V is TRBV9; TRBD2 matches 11 bases. Per germline, CDR1 SGDLS and CDR2 YYNGEE. With V trimmed by 0 bases and J by 4 bases, 10 bases remained unmatched. This CDR3 spans 18 amino acids. The CDR3 region is CASSVDSGRAGRADTQYF. In nucleotides, the CDR3 is TGTGCCAGCAGCGTAGATAGCGGGAGGGCCGGGAGAGCAGATACGCAGTATTTT.